This entry concerns a single TCR beta chain. What it binds is unknown. An end of the junction does not agree with germline; a read error may underlie this. Second-dose timings of about 4 or about 12 weeks were pooled. These data belong to a study of T cell responses to AZD1222 COVID-19 vaccine. This table comes from immunoSEQ multiplex PCR, and its TCRdb copy is limited to in-frame clones, with some not included. The top ten clones hold approximately 0.98% of a sample with 100,000 to 150,000 clones, roughly 91% of them seen once. Findings and limits, study-wide: There were repertoire samples only from the period after the peak T cell response. Donor demographics were predominantly white British with a female majority; clonal diversity may be underestimated.

This receptor was obtained from an adult who received the AZD1222 COVID-19 vaccine. Here the sequenced sample was peripheral blood, taken 28 days after the second AZD1222 dose.

In DNA form, the CDR3 reads TGTGCTAGCAGCTCCAGCGGGAGAGGAGGAGATACGCAGTATTTT. Its translation is CASSSSGRGGDTQYF. The chain employs TRBV7-7 and TRBJ2-3; 8 bases line up with TRBD2. The germline V gene has CDR1 SSHAT and CDR2 FNYEAQ (reference sequence). The CDR3 spans 15 residues.